A single T cell receptor beta chain is shown here with its context. The sample belongs to a study of blood T cell repertoires in COVID-19. Study-wide context: COVID-19 samples from acute and convalescent phases originated in the United States, Italy and Spain. In each case, the material was cDNA or gDNA derived from T cells, B-cell-depleted T cells, or PBMCs.

Per the original methods: Estimated nucleated cell counts came from reference gene primer amplification. Data came from immunoSEQ multiplex PCR; TCRdb stores just in-frame clones and leaves some out. V, J and clone size are those of that table, while D and trimming were read from the DNA. The table includes around 60,000 clones, roughly 77% detected once. The origin of this receptor is a man at least 80 years old with acute or convalescent COVID-19. The sample comprised peripheral blood.

The CDR3 DNA sequence: TGTGCTAGTGGTCCCGGGACAGACACCGGGGAGCTGTTTTTT. Protein: CASGPGTDTGELFF. The chain has TRBV12-5 and TRBJ2-2, with 7 nucleotides matching TRBD1. CDR1 is LGHNT and CDR2 is FRNRAP in the germline V gene. The length of the CDR3 is 14 residues. V shed 5 bases, J shed 3 bases, and the junction held 3 bases outside the gene matches.